This TCR beta chain was retrieved from a study of blood T cell repertoires in COVID-19. Study overall: Collection of acute and convalescent COVID-19 samples took place in the United States, Italy and Spain. Sources were T cells, B-cell-depleted T cells, or PBMCs; the material itself was cDNA or gDNA.

As originally analysed: Reference gene primer amplification yielded estimated nucleated cell counts. Clones were read by immunoSEQ multiplex PCR, and TCRdb kept only the in-frame ones, dropping some. That table furnishes V, J and clone size, whereas the DNA furnished D and trimming. The table shows roughly 140,000 clones, with about 79% occurring only once. Germline CDR1 and CDR2: LNHDA and SQIVND (reference sequence). This CDR3 spans 17 amino acids. Trimming shortened V by 5 bases and J by 2 bases, and 21 bases separated the two germline ends. The source is a woman in her forties or fifties in a cohort sampled during active or convalescent COVID-19. Sequencing was carried out using peripheral blood. The chain combines TRBV19 with TRBJ1-1; a possible D gene is TRBD1 (6 bases). The CDR3 DNA sequence: TGTGCCAGTAGTTCCCACAGACTCAGGGGACTAAACACTGAAGCTTTCTTT. Amino acids: CASSSHRLRGLNTEAFF.